This T cell receptor (beta chain) derives from a study of human T cells and chemical hapten exposure. This clonotype was detected many times. The sample's time point: pre-sensitization, week 0. The treatment denotes: therapeutic diphenylcyclopropenone sensitization with weekly scalp DPC. Per the original methods: Sampled TCR counts reached a median of roughly 98,000 per sample, with values ranging from roughly 20,000 to 700,000. TCRdb re-called the RACE reads with MiXCR, one entry per CDR3 protein. In this record, the V and J calls reflect TCRdb's handling and not the investigators' own analysis. Here the sample spans about 85,000 distinct CDR3 sequences, 8.5% to 9% being singletons. Trimming at V came to 4 bases and at J to 4 bases, leaving 8 bases not matched to a gene. The CDR3 runs to 15 residues. The germline V gene has CDR1 SGDLS and CDR2 YYNGEE.

This specimen was whole blood, taken in connection with sensitization to the hapten diphenylcyclopropenone (DPC). This chain connects TRBV9 to TRBJ2-1; the match to TRBD1 covers 7 bases. This TCR came from a man in his forties or fifties with alopecia areata. Some clones in this sample may be carry-over from other donors' samples. The CDR3 protein is CASSPTDRLYNEQFF. The DNA for the CDR3 is TGTGCCAGCAGCCCGACGGACAGGCTTTACAATGAGCAGTTCTTC. Supplemented by reference TRBV9 and TRBJ2-1, the full variable domain reads DSGVTQTPKHLITATGQRVTLRCSPRSGDLSVYWYQQSLDQGLQFLIQYYNGEERAKGNILERFSAQQFPDLHSELNLSSLELGDSALYFCASSPTDRLYNEQFFGPGTRLTVL.